This TCR beta chain was captured by sequencing in a study of identical twins. A single record per CDR3 protein comes from TCRdb applying MiXCR to the 5' RACE reads. In the table there are nearly 900,000 distinct CDR3 sequences, 12% of which are singletons. Findings of the study overall: The abundant beta clonotypes from cord blood had fewer insertions, and memory repertoires had none of this.

Regarding this clonotype: Its antigen remains unknown.

Healthy Caucasian donors formed the entire cohort. These data are also associated with another study on yellow fever vaccine responses in identical twins.

The source material was PBMCs. The sequence derives from a woman between 18 and 29 years old in good health.

The CDR3 is CASSQDRAIQETQYF. The CDR3 nucleotides read TGTGCCAGCAGCCAAGACAGGGCTATACAAGAGACCCAGTACTTC. The chain carries TRBV3-1 and TRBJ2-5; D might be TRBD1 (5 bases). CDR1 and CDR2 (germline): LGHDT, YNNKEL (reference sequence). Between the trimmed V and J ends, which lost 0 bases and 2 bases, there was a span of 10 bases. CDR3 length: 15 amino acids.